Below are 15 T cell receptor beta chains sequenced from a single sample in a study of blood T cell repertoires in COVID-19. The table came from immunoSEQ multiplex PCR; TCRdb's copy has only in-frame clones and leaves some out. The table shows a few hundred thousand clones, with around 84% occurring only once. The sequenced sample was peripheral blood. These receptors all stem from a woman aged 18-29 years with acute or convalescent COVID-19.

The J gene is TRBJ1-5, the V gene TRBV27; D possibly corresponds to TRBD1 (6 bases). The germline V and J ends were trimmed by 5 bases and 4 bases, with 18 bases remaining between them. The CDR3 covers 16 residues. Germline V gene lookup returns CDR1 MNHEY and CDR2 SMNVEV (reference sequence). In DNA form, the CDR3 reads TGTGCCAGCAGTAGAAAGACAGGTCTATCTAATCAGCCCCAGCATTTT. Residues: CASSRKTGLSNQPQHF.

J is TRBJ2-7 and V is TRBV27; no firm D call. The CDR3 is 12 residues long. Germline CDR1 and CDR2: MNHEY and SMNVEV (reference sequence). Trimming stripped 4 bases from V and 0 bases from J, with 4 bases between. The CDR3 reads CASSSNSYEQYF. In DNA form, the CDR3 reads TGTGCCAGCAGTTCTAACTCCTACGAGCAGTACTTC.

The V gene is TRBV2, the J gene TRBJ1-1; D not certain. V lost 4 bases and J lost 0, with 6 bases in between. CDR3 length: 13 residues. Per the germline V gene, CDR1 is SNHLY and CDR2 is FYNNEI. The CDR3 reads CASSVGLNTEAFF. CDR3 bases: TGTGCCAGCAGTGTCGGGTTGAACACTGAAGCTTTCTTT.

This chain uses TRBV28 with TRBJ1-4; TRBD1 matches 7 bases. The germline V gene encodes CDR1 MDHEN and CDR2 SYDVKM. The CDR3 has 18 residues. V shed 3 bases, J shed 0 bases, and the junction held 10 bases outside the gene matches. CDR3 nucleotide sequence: TGTGCCAGCAGTTTGGGACAGTATAACCTTGCAACTAATGAAAAACTGTTTTTT. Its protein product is CASSLGQYNLATNEKLFF.

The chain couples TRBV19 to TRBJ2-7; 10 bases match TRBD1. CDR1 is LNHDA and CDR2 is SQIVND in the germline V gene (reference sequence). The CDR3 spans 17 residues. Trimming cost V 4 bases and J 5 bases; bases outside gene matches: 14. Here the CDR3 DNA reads TGTGCCAGTAGTAGATATCCGGGACAGGGGTCGCGCGACGAGCAGTACTTC. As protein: CASSRYPGQGSRDEQYF.

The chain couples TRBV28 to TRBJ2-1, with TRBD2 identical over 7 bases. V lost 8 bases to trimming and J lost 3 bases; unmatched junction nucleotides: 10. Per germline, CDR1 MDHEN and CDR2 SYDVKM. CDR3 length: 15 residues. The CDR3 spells CASGLAEEIYNEQFF. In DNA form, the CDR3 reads TGTGCCAGCGGCCTAGCGGAGGAAATCTACAATGAGCAGTTCTTC. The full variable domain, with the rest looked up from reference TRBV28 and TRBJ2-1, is DVKVTQSSRYLVKRTGEKVFLECVQDMDHENMFWYRQDPGLGLRLIYFSYDVKMKEKGDIPEGYSVSREKKERFSLILESASTNQTSMYLCASGLAEEIYNEQFFGPGTRLTVL.

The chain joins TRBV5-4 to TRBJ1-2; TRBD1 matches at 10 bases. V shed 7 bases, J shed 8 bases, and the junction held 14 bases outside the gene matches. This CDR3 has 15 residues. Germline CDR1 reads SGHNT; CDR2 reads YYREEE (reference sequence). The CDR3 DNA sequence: TGTGCCAGCTTCTTGGGGACAGGGGAGGTTAGGGGCTACACCTTC. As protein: CASFLGTGEVRGYTF.

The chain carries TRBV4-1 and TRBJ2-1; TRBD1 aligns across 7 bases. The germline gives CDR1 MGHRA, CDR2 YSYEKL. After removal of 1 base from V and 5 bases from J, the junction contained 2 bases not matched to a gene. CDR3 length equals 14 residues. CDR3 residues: CASSQGDSNNEQFF. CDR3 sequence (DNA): TGCGCCAGCAGCCAAGGGGACAGCAACAATGAGCAGTTCTTC.

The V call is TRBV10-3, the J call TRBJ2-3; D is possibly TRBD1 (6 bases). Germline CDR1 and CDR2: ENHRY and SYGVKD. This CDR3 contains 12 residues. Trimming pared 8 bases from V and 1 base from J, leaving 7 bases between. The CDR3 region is CAIAGGTDTQYF. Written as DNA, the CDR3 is TGTGCCATCGCAGGGGGCACAGATACGCAGTATTTT.

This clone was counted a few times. The DNA of the CDR3 is TGTGCCAGCATGCGGCGGGAGGTCGGGGATGAGCAGTTCTTC. This gives the protein CASMRREVGDEQFF. The V call is TRBV6-5, the J call TRBJ2-1; TRBD2 aligns across 8 bases. The V and J ends lost 7 bases and 8 bases, in that order; junction bases with no gene match: 10. Looked up from germline, CDR1 is MNHEY and CDR2 is SVGAGI. The CDR3 sequence is 14 residues long.

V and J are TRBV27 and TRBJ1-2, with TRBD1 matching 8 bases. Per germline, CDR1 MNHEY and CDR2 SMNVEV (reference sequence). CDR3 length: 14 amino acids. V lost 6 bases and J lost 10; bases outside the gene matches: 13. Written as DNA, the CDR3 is TGTGCCAGCAGGGAAGTAGGACAGGGCCCTGACTACACCTTC. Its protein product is CASREVGQGPDYTF.

CDR3 in amino acids: CSVALLAKNIQYF. DNA of the CDR3: TGCAGCGTCGCATTACTAGCCAAAAACATTCAGTACTTC. V is TRBV29-1 and J is TRBJ2-4; D is undetermined. Germline assignment: CDR1 SQVTM and CDR2 ANQGSEA. The V and J ends lost 6 bases and 0 bases respectively, with 9 bases between them. The CDR3 has 13 amino acids.

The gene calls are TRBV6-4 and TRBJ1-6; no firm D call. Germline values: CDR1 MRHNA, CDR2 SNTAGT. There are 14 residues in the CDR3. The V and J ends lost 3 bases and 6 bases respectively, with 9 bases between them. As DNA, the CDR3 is TGTGCCAGCAGTGATTTGGGCAGTAATTCACCCCTCCACTTT. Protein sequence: CASSDLGSNSPLHF.

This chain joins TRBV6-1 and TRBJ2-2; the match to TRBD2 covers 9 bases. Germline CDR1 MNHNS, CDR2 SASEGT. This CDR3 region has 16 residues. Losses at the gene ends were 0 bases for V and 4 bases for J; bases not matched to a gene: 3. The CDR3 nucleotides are TGTGCCAGCAGTGAAGCGCCTAGCGGGGCCACCGGGGAGCTGTTTTTT. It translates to CASSEAPSGATGELFF.

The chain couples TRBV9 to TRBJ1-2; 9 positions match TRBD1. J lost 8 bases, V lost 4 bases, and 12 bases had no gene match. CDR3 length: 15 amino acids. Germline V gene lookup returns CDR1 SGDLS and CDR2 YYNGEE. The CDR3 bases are TGTGCCAGCAGCCCGCCGGGACAGGGCCATGGAGGCTACACCTTC. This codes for CASSPPGQGHGGYTF.